What follows describes a single TCR beta chain. Here immunoSEQ multiplex PCR was the method, and the copy in TCRdb shows in-frame clones only, minus some. This sample has around 2.5 million clones; over 85% occur once, and the top ten carry 0.36%. The CDR3 has 16 amino acids. Per germline, CDR1 SEHNR and CDR2 FQNEAQ (reference sequence). V was cut by 1 base and J by 4 bases, with 16 bases left in between. The data stem from a study of shared clonotypes between healthy human individuals. Sequencing input: naive CD4+ T cells from PBMCs. The subset was: CD45RA+ positively selected. The rearrangement links TRBV7-9 to TRBJ1-1; TRBD1 might be the D (6 bases). The clonotype comes from a man aged 18 to 35 in good health. Some clones in this sample may be carry-over from other donors' samples. The CDR3 here is CASSLGAGAGITEAFF. In DNA, the CDR3 is TGTGCCAGCAGCTTAGGCGCAGGGGCCGGGATCACTGAAGCTTTCTTT.